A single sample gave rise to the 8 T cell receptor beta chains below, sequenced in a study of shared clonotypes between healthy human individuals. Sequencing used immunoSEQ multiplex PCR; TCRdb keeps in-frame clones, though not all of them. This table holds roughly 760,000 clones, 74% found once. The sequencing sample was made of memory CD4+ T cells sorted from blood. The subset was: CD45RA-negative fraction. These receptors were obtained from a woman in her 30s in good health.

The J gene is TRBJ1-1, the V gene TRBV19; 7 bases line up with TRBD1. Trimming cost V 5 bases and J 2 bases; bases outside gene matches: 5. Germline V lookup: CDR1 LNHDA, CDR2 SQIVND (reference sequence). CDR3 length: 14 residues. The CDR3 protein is CASSETGKNTEAFF. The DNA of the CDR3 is TGTGCCAGTAGTGAGACAGGGAAAAACACTGAAGCTTTCTTT.

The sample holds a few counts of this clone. The CDR3 sequence: CASTPGGETDTQYF. In DNA form, the CDR3 reads TGCGCCAGCACCCCTGGTGGGGAAACAGATACGCAGTATTTT. The chain is built from TRBV5-1 and TRBJ2-3; D call uncertain. This CDR3 has 14 residues. V was trimmed by 6 bases and J by 3 bases, leaving 14 bases between them. Per the germline V gene, CDR1 is SGHRS and CDR2 is YFSETQ.

CDR3 nucleotides: TGTGCCAGCAGTGGCCCGGGACAGGGGGTTCAGCCCCAGCATTTT. This gives the protein CASSGPGQGVQPQHF. The V call is TRBV6-6, the J call TRBJ1-5, with 11 bases that match TRBD1. This CDR3 has 15 residues. With V trimmed by 5 bases and J by 6 bases, 6 bases remained unmatched. Looked up from germline, CDR1 is MNHNY and CDR2 is SVGAGI (reference sequence).

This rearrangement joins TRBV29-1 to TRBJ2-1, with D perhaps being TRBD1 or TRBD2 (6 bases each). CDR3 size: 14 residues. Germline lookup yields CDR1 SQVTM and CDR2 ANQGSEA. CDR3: CSAEGGVTYNEQFF. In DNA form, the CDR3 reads TGCAGTGCCGAGGGGGGAGTGACCTACAATGAGCAGTTCTTC.

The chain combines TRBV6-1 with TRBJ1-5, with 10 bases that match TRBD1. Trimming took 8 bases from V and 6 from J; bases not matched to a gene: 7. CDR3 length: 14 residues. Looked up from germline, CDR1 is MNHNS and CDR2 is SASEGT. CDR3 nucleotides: TGTGCCAGCCGGCGGGACAGGGGTGTTCAGCCCCAGCATTTT. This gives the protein CASRRDRGVQPQHF.

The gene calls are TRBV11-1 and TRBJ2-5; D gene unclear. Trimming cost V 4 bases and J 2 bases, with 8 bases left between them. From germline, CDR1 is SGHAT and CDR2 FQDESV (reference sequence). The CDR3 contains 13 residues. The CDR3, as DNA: TGTGCCAGCAGCTCCACACCACAAGAGACCCAGTACTTC. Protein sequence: CASSSTPQETQYF.

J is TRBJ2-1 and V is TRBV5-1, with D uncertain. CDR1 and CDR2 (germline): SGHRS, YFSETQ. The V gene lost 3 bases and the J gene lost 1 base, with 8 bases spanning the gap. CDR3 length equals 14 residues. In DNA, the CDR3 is TGCGCCAGCAGCTGGCAGCGATCCTACAATGAGCAGTTCTTC. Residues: CASSWQRSYNEQFF.

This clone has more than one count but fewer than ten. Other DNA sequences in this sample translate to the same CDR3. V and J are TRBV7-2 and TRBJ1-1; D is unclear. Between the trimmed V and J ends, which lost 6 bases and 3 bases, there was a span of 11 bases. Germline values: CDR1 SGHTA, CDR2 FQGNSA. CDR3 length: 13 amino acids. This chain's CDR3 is CASSPQRDTEAFF. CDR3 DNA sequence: TGTGCCAGCAGTCCACAGAGGGACACTGAAGCTTTCTTT.